One sample yielded the 2 T cell receptor beta chains listed below, sequenced in a study of cytomegalovirus exposure and HLA in healthy donors. The PCR made use of 60 Vbeta and 13 Jbeta primers. Clones were sequenced by immunoSEQ multiplex PCR, and TCRdb holds only the in-frame ones, with some missing. The sample includes fewer than 300,000 clones, about 80% of them seen just once. The material sequenced was PBMCs. The origin of the receptors is a girl aged 2-10 years in good health and CMV-seronegative.

The chain is built from TRBV27 and TRBJ1-1, with a possible D match to TRBD1 (6 bases). CDR3 length equals 16 residues. Per germline, CDR1 MNHEY and CDR2 SMNVEV (reference sequence). V shed 5 bases and J shed 3 bases, with 19 bases lying between them. The CDR3 here is CASSPRGGAPYTEAFF. CDR3 DNA sequence: TGTGCCAGCAGTCCGCGGGGGGGGGCCCCTTACACTGAAGCTTTCTTT.

The chain recombines TRBV5-1 with TRBJ2-3, with 11 nucleotides matching TRBD2. Germline V lookup: CDR1 SGHRS, CDR2 YFSETQ. Germline trimming cut 3 bases from V and 4 bases from J; bases unmatched to any gene: 16. This CDR3 is 19 amino acids long. The CDR3 here is CASSSRGSGRADEADTQYF. CDR3 DNA sequence: TGCGCCAGCAGCTCCCGGGGTAGCGGGAGGGCCGATGAGGCAGATACGCAGTATTTT.